This entry is about one TCR beta chain. What it binds is not known. The CDR3 contains 14 residues. The V end was cut by 3 bases, the J end by 0 bases, with 6 bases between. Germline assignment: CDR1 KGHSH and CDR2 LQKENI. These data come from a study of graft-versus-host responses after intestinal transplantation. Across the whole study: Recipients had transplants, and these were multivisceral, liver-intestinal, or isolated intestinal.

Once graft tissue had been processed, intraepithelial and lamina propria lymphocytes were released. Assay: immunoSEQ multiplex PCR; the TCRdb copy retains only in-frame clones and omits some. The table shows roughly 15,000 clones, with around 79% occurring only once. The study, taken as a whole, reports: Some patients had graft-donor T cell macrochimerism, and their allografts showed high graft-versus-host to host-versus-graft clonal ratios. Recipient marrow harbored GvH clones, some of which surfaced first in ileum or blood.

This material consisted of ileum tissue, taken roughly 460 days after intestinal transplant. This chain links TRBV18 with TRBJ1-5; D not resolved. The sequence derives from a human patient who received an intestinal transplant, so some T cells may come from the graft donor. CDR3 bases: TGTGCCAGCTCACCTAAGATTAGCAATCAGCCCCAGCATTTT. It encodes CASSPKISNQPQHF.